The sequence of this TCR beta chain was determined in a study of blood T cell repertoires in COVID-19. About the study: The United States, Italy and Spain supplied acute and convalescent COVID-19 samples.

Per the germline V gene, CDR1 is SNHLY and CDR2 is FYNNEI. There are 15 residues in the CDR3. Unmatched junction bases numbered 7, after V lost 6 bases and J lost 9 bases. Enrolment of Seattle patients took place during active infection, and they were followed longitudinally. Authors' methods: How many nucleated cells were present was estimated from reference gene primer amplification. The data were produced by immunoSEQ multiplex PCR, yet TCRdb's version contains in-frame clones alone and is incomplete. Clonal size and the V and J genes are those of that table, whereas D and trimming came from the DNA. Of roughly 440,000 clones in the sample, around 88% were seen once.

V usage is TRBV2 and J usage is TRBJ2-1; 14 bases agree with TRBD2. This clonotype was sampled from a woman in her fifties or sixties with COVID-19, enrolled during active disease. Sequenced: peripheral blood. The DNA of the CDR3 is TGTGCCAGCAGGATGACTAGCGGGGGGGCCAGTGAGCAGTTCTTC. It is translated as CASRMTSGGASEQFF.